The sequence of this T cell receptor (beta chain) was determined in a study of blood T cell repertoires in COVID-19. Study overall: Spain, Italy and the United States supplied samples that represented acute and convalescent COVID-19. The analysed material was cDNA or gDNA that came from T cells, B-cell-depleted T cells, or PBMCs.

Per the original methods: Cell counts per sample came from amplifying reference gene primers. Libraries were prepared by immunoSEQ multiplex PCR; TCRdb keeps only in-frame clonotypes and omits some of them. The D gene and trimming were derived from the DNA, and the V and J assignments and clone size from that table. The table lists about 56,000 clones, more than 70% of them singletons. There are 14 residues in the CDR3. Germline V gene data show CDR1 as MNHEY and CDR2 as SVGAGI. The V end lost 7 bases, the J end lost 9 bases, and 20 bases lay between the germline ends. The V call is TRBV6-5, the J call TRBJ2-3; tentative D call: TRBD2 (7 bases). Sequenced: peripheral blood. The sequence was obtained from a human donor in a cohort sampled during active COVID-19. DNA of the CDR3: TGTGCCAGCAACCCGCGGGGGAAAGGGGGGACGCAGTATTTT. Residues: CASNPRGKGGTQYF.